Here is one TCR beta chain with its context. The antigen it binds to is not known. No clone much larger than this one lies a single base away; base qualities are absent. These data come from a study of blood T cells in healthy people across ages (dated by TCRdb to the mid-2010s). Background on the whole study: Template switching captured roughly one uniquely barcoded TCR beta cDNA molecule per two T cells in model experiments. Donors of different ages were randomly distributed across sequencing lanes to avoid experimental bias. To track age-related changes in TCR beta repertoire diversity, the study relied on deep sequencing normalized with unique cDNA molecular identifiers. The donors were divided into four age groups: young (average around 15 years), middle-aged (about 39), aged (approximately 62) and long-lived (about 84). Using the same blood draw, the study looked at two additional independent replicas of 1 million unique cDNA reads for two donors, one aged 18 to 30 and the other aged 80 or older.

The library came from 5' RACE. TCRdb records Illumina HiSeq 2500 as the sequencer. A second about 7 to 12 cycle PCR used a sample-barcoded 5' primer and a J-beta primer mix. A template-switch 5' adaptor carrying 12 random nucleotides introduced a unique molecular identifier onto each TCR beta cDNA molecule. Each sample yielded at least 3 million CDR3-containing paired-end reads. The Mint cDNA synthesis kit, primed by a TRBC-specific oligonucleotide, was used to synthesize first-strand cDNA from all RNA. After uracil-DNA glycosylase treatment, a first 18-cycle PCR used universal primers M1SS and BC2_uni_R on all cDNA. The authors processed their data as follows. For normalization, 1 million high-quality reads were randomly selected from each sample, with every read carrying a distinct molecular identifier. Instead of being binned into consensus sequences, reads that shared molecular identifiers were thrown out. MiTCR, run with a Q25 quality threshold and the strictest error-elimination algorithm, handled CDR3 identification, clonotype clustering and error correction. Lower-bound total TCR beta diversity was estimated with a nonparametric unseen species model using Euler transformation. TCRdb itself trimmed the public reads at Q25 with fastp, ran MiXCR and retained productive beta chains. Entries are consolidated by CDR3 protein sequence, retaining the most common genes and DNA. The V and J calls reflect TCRdb's pipeline rather than the authors' work. The sample table holds hundreds of thousands of distinct CDR3 sequences, of which less than 35% were seen once. The ten largest clones capture roughly 17% of the sample.

The germline V gene provides CDR1 MNHNS and CDR2 SASEGT. V drops 3 bases and J drops 0 bases, leaving 15 bases in between. The CDR3 spans 18 residues, from the cysteine through the phenylalanine. Solely the CDR3 DNA is kept, with 54 bases framed from the first base. The approximately 39 donors, aged about 6 to 95 years, were systemically healthy Caucasian individuals from Russia. Ten milliliters of peripheral blood were drawn from each donor into EDTA-treated Vacutainer tubes. Ficoll-Paque density-gradient centrifugation was used to isolate PBMCs, with at least 7 million per sample. Total RNA was extracted from PBMCs with Trizol reagent, with at least 5 micrograms obtained per sample. Naive CD45RAhigh/CD27high T cell percentages were measured by flow cytometry on a PBMC aliquot from every donor. Results the study describes overall, beyond this receptor: The long-lived group showed more naive CD4+ T cells, fewer expanded clones and increased TCR diversity than the aged group, suggesting age selection. Since profiling was done on bulk unsorted PBMCs, naive and antigen-experienced compartments could not be conclusively compared. As age increased, observed TCR beta diversity per million T cells dropped in a roughly linear way, and a significant reduction was already evident by age roughly 36. There was a strong correlation between observed TCR beta diversity and the percentage of naive T cells measured by flow cytometry. Because donor CMV infection status was unknown, age-related changes in expanded clonotypes were potentially confounded. Estimates of total diversity based on one million sequenced T cells were regarded as lower bounds and as underestimates.

The sequenced material came from blood. The source is a woman of 80 years or more in good health. This chain is built from TRBV6-1 and TRBJ1-6; the D segment could be TRBD1, given 5 matching bases. The CDR3 region has the sequence CASSDPGRASSYNSPLHF. The DNA reads TGTGCCAGCAGTGATCCGGGCAGGGCGAGCTCCTATAATTCACCCCTCCACTTT.